This TCR beta chain is drawn from a study of post-analysis software for immune sequencing data. Study results and caveats: TRBV5-6, TRBV5-1 and TRBV20-1 belonged to a set of roughly five TRBV segments that were more frequent in patients than controls.

Incorporated into the TCR beta cDNA libraries were unique molecular identifiers, which served to reduce PCR and sequencing biases. TCRdb reprocessed the PCR reads via MiXCR and lists one record per CDR3 protein. The sample consists of over 300,000 distinct CDR3 sequences, approximately 38% of them appearing once. As to this clonotype: Antigen unknown.

With 6 bases clipped from V and 2 bases from J, the junction kept 4 bases outside the gene matches. Germline-derived CDR1 and CDR2 are MNHNS and SASEGT. The CDR3 is 15 residues long. This chain connects TRBV6-1 to TRBJ2-3; 11 bases match TRBD2. The sequencing input was blood. The source is a girl between 10 and 17 years old with multiple sclerosis. The CDR3 loop reads CASSRLAGTTDTQYF. CDR3 sequence (DNA): TGTGCCAGCAGCCGACTAGCGGGGACCACAGATACGCAGTATTTT.